This T cell receptor (beta chain) came from a study of regulatory and conventional T cells in RAG deficiency. Sequencing was performed with immunoSEQ multiplex PCR; in TCRdb, only in-frame clones are kept and a portion is missing. This table has roughly 11,000 clones, approximately 93% appearing once. The germline CDR1 and CDR2 sequences are MDHEN and SYDVKM. The ends lost 6 bases at V and 3 bases at J; junction bases unmatched: 7. This CDR3 has 14 amino acids. Blood CD4+ CD25-high CD127-low regulatory T cells supplied the genomic DNA template. The sample was also reused in another study, on regulatory T cells. That report notes: Amplification used 52 TRBV primers and 13 TRBJ primers.

The chain combines TRBV28 with TRBJ1-2, with 7 bases matching TRBD1. Sequencing was performed on CD127- CD25+ CD4+ Tregs sorted from blood. This receptor was identified in a human donor in good health. CDR3 in amino acids: CASRRTGSYYGYTF. The CDR3 DNA sequence: TGTGCCAGCAGGAGGACAGGCAGCTACTATGGCTACACCTTC.